The 28 T cell receptor beta chains listed next were all sequenced from one sample in a study of STAT5B mutations in CD4+ large granular lymphocyte leukemia. The assay was immunoSEQ multiplex PCR, and TCRdb's table has in-frame clones only and misses some. The table includes about 9,600 clones, approximately 80% detected once. Sequencing was performed on PBMCs. These TCRs come from a man in his sixties with CD4+ T-cell large granular lymphocyte leukemia.

This chain joins TRBV4-1 and TRBJ2-5; 10 nucleotides align to TRBD2. The J call may be mistaken, given a closer DNA end match to TRBJ2-7. This CDR3 comprises 16 residues. The germline CDR1 and CDR2 sequences are MGHRA and YSYEKL. The CDR3 sequence is CASSPSAGGNSYEQYF. The CDR3 DNA reads as TGCGCCAGCAGCCCGTCAGCGGGAGGGAACTCCTACGAGCAGTACTTC.

This clone has just a few counts. This rearrangement joins TRBV29-1 to TRBJ1-1; D gene unclear. This CDR3 is built from 14 residues. With 3 bases removed from V and 1 base from J, the gap between germline ends came to 12 bases. The germline gives CDR1 SQVTM, CDR2 ANQGSEA. The DNA for the CDR3 is TGCAGCGTTGATGGCCAGGCGGCGAACACTGAAGCTTTCTTT. It encodes CSVDGQAANTEAFF.

V gene TRBV7-8 combines with J gene TRBJ2-7; D is possibly TRBD2 (6 bases). In germline, CDR1 is SGHVS, CDR2 FQNEAQ. The CDR3 contains 16 residues. Between the trimmed V and J ends, which lost 7 bases and 0 bases, there was a span of 19 bases. In DNA form, the CDR3 reads TGTGCCAGCACCCTTAGTGGCGGGGCCAGCTCCTACGAGCAGTACTTC. Protein sequence: CASTLSGGASSYEQYF.

This clone was picked up a small number of times. J is TRBJ1-2 and V is TRBV27; D not certain. Trimming left V 4 bases short and J 1 base short, with 7 bases between. This CDR3 is built from 13 residues. Per germline, CDR1 MNHEY and CDR2 SMNVEV (reference sequence). CDR3 DNA: TGTGCCAGCAGTTCTAGAAATAACTATGGCTACACCTTC. It codes for CASSSRNNYGYTF.

This clone turned up a few times. The rearrangement uses TRBV11-2 and TRBJ2-7, with no clear D. Trimming left V 2 bases short and J 6 bases short, with 11 bases between. The CDR3 has 13 amino acids. CDR1 SGHAT and CDR2 FQNNGV come from the germline V gene. The DNA for the CDR3 is TGTGCCAGCAGCTTACCAACGCATCCCGAGCAGTACTTC. Protein: CASSLPTHPEQYF. Full variable domain (outside the CDR3, taken from reference TRBV11-2 and TRBJ2-7): EAGVAQSPRYKIIEKRQSVAFWCNPISGHATLYWYQQILGQGPKLLIQFQNNGVVDDSQLPKDRFSAERLKGVDSTLKIQPAKLEDSAVYLCASSLPTHPEQYFGPGTRLTVT.

The genes are TRBV6-5 and TRBJ2-1; D is ambiguous. Germline V CDR1 and CDR2: MNHEY, SVGAGI. Trimming took off 3 bases at V and 7 bases at J, with 7 bases between the two ends. This CDR3 is built from 12 residues. The CDR3 DNA is TGTGCCAGCAGTTATGCGAGAAATGAGCAGTTCTTC. This sequence encodes CASSYARNEQFF.

This rearrangement joins TRBV19 to TRBJ2-7; D may be TRBD2 (6 bases). The length of the CDR3 is 14 residues. The V gene lost 3 bases and the J gene lost 0 bases, with 9 bases spanning the gap. The germline CDR1 and CDR2 sequences are LNHDA and SQIVND (reference sequence). CDR3 residues: CASSMEGFSYEQYF. In DNA, the CDR3 is TGTGCCAGTAGTATGGAGGGGTTCTCCTACGAGCAGTACTTC.

This clone was recorded once. This chain connects TRBV4-3 to TRBJ2-5, with D hard to call. The J call could be wrong; TRBJ2-7 is a better fit for the DNA end. Germline V gene sequence: CDR1 LGHNA, CDR2 YSLEER. The CDR3 contains 15 residues. CDR3 coding DNA: TGCGCCAGCAGCCAAGAGGGGTTTCTCTCCTACGAGCAGTACTTC. Translation: CASSQEGFLSYEQYF.

The J gene is TRBJ1-1, the V gene TRBV30; perhaps TRBD1 as D (5 bases). V dropped 4 bases and J dropped 1 base, with 25 bases sitting between them. The CDR3 has 18 amino acids. CDR1 is GTSNPN, CDR2 SVGIG, per germline (reference sequence). The CDR3 protein is CAWTTGGTGGTSNTEAFF. The CDR3 coding sequence is TGTGCCTGGACCACCGGAGGAACGGGGGGTACCTCGAACACTGAAGCTTTCTTT.

This clone was picked up one time. V usage is TRBV4-2 and J usage is TRBJ2-7; either TRBD1 or TRBD2 may supply D (5 bases each). The V end was cut by 4 bases, the J end by 3 bases, with 16 bases between. This CDR3 is 15 amino acids long. Germline assignment: CDR1 LGHNA and CDR2 YNFKEQ. CDR3 nucleotides: TGTGCCAGCAGCCCCACCCGGGGCAGGGACTACGAGCAGTACTTC. Translated: CASSPTRGRDYEQYF.

This chain connects TRBV28 to TRBJ2-7; 11 bases agree with TRBD2. This CDR3 has 15 residues. Germline V gene data show CDR1 as MDHEN and CDR2 as SYDVKM. J was trimmed by 0 bases and V by 7 bases; bases with no gene match: 5. The DNA of the CDR3 is TGTGCCAGCATTTTTACTAGCGGGAGCTCCTACGAGCAGTACTTC. This translates into CASIFTSGSSYEQYF.

This clone was detected a few times. V is TRBV29-1 and J is TRBJ1-5; D is ambiguous. This CDR3 has 12 residues. Trimming removed 1 base at V and 11 bases at J, with 12 bases between. Germline loops: CDR1 SQVTM, CDR2 ANQGSEA. The CDR3 DNA reads as TGCAGCGTTGAAGGAGGAGCGGGAACCCAGCATTTT. This gives the protein CSVEGGAGTQHF.

This clone was detected once. The rearrangement links TRBV4-2 to TRBJ2-1, with 8 bases aligning to TRBD1. The germline V gene encodes CDR1 LGHNA and CDR2 YNFKEQ. The V segment lost 1 base and the J segment 9 bases; nucleotides outside the gene matches: 14. The CDR3 is 17 residues long. Written as DNA, the CDR3 is TGTGCCAGCAGCCAAGCAGTCGGGACAGGCCAATGGGGTGAGCAGTTCTTC. Translation: CASSQAVGTGQWGEQFF.

The chain joins TRBV12-2 to TRBJ2-1; no DNA check was done on the table's D call, TRBD2. TRBV12-2 is termed a pseudogene. This CDR3 region has 15 residues. CDR3 sequence reads: CASRTAGSSYNEQFF. In DNA, the CDR3 is TGTGCAAGTCGCACAGCGGGAAGCTCCTACAATGAGCAGTTCTTC.

This clone was recorded once. The chain recombines TRBV7-2 with TRBJ2-5; D possibly corresponds to TRBD1 (6 bases). Germline CDR1 SGHTA, CDR2 FQGNSA. The V gene lost 5 bases and the J gene lost 6 bases, with 22 bases spanning the gap. The length of the CDR3 is 16 residues. For the CDR3, the DNA is TGTGCCAGCAGCCGTTCGTACAGGGCCCTGGGAAAGACCCAGTACTTC. Translating gives CASSRSYRALGKTQYF.

The chain links TRBV4-3 to TRBJ2-2; weak D call: TRBD1 (6 bases). Trimming stripped 4 bases from V and 1 base from J, with 10 bases between. CDR1 is LGHNA and CDR2 is YSLEER in the germline V gene. The CDR3 has 15 amino acids. This CDR3 is CASSRDIWNTGELFF. DNA of the CDR3: TGCGCCAGCAGCCGGGACATCTGGAACACCGGGGAGCTGTTTTTT.

The chain combines TRBV4-1 with TRBJ2-5; 8 positions match TRBD1. The germline gives CDR1 MGHRA, CDR2 YSYEKL. The junction had 12 bases not matched to a gene; V was cut back by 3 bases and J by 9 bases. CDR3 size: 15 residues. CDR3 region: CASSQADRVVEAQYF. The DNA of the CDR3 is TGCGCCAGCAGCCAGGCGGACAGGGTGGTGGAGGCCCAGTACTTC.

The V and J genes are TRBV5-1 and TRBJ2-7; D is possibly TRBD2 (5 bases). V was shortened by 7 bases and J by 2 bases, with 19 bases between the two germline ends. CDR1 is SGHRS and CDR2 is YFSETQ in the germline V gene. The CDR3 covers 15 residues. The CDR3 spells CASRNGLDATYEQYF. For the CDR3, the DNA is TGCGCCAGCCGGAACGGACTCGATGCTACCTACGAGCAGTACTTC.

A remark on this clone: Sequence at one end of the junction differs from germline and may be a read error. The chain links TRBV28 to TRBJ2-7; weak D call: TRBD2 (7 bases). This CDR3 region has 14 residues. Germline V CDR1 and CDR2: MDHEN, SYDVKM. The CDR3 DNA follows: TGTGCCAGCAGCTCCCCAGGGGCGATACTAGCGCCTGGCTTC. As protein: CASSSPGAILAPGF.

This chain joins TRBV7-2 and TRBJ1-2, with D hard to call. The germline V gene has CDR1 SGHTA and CDR2 FQGNSA. The CDR3 runs 13 residues. The V gene lost 5 bases and the J gene lost 8 bases, with 15 bases spanning the gap. CDR3 residues: CASSPRERGGYTF. CDR3 bases: TGTGCCAGCAGCCCCCGGGAGAGAGGGGGCTACACCTTC.

The CDR3 reads CASSSGLAGVGAKNIQYF. CDR3 DNA: TGTGCCAGCAGCTCCGGACTAGCGGGAGTTGGGGCCAAAAACATTCAGTACTTC. V is TRBV7-6 and J is TRBJ2-4; 13 bases line up with TRBD2. CDR1 SGHVS and CDR2 FNYEAQ come from the germline V gene. The CDR3 is 18 residues long. J was trimmed by 1 base and V by 4 bases; bases with no gene match: 7.

The V and J genes are TRBV4-1 and TRBJ2-1; 8 nucleotides agree with TRBD1. Germline-derived CDR1 and CDR2 are MGHRA and YSYEKL. V was pared by 2 bases and J by 5 bases, with 8 bases of the junction left unmatched. The CDR3 runs to 16 residues. The CDR3 coding sequence is TGCGCCAGCAGCCAACACCGGGACAGGTTGAACAATGAGCAGTTCTTC. It codes for CASSQHRDRLNNEQFF.

The gene calls are TRBV5-6 and TRBJ2-7, with D hard to call. Germline values: CDR1 SGHDT, CDR2 YYEEEE. CDR3 length: 13 residues. V lost 0 bases and J lost 7, with 11 bases in between. The CDR3 nucleotides read TGTGCCAGCAGCTTGGCAAGGCTTGGGGAGCAGTACTTC. Protein sequence: CASSLARLGEQYF.

The chain has TRBV9 and TRBJ1-3; D is uncertain. V lost 0 bases and J 0 bases, leaving 4 bases between the germline ends. Germline assignment: CDR1 SGDLS and CDR2 YYNGEE. There are 14 residues in the CDR3. CDR3 coding DNA: TGTGCCAGCAGCGTAGGGGACTCTGGAAACACCATATATTTT. As protein: CASSVGDSGNTIYF.

The chain uses TRBV19 and TRBJ1-5, with D possibly being TRBD1 (5 bases). CDR3 length: 16 amino acids. Per germline, CDR1 LNHDA and CDR2 SQIVND (reference sequence). V was shortened by 9 bases and J by 0 bases, with 18 bases between the two germline ends. Here the CDR3 reads CASTRYGGRSNQPQHF. The CDR3 coding sequence is TGTGCCAGCACCCGATATGGGGGACGTAGCAATCAGCCCCAGCATTTT.

This chain joins TRBV7-3 and TRBJ2-7; D may match TRBD1 or TRBD2 (5 bases each). Trimming stripped 5 bases from V and 7 bases from J, with 18 bases between. Germline V lookup: CDR1 SGHTA, CDR2 FQGTGA. CDR3 length: 14 amino acids. CDR3 coding DNA: TGTGCCAGCAGCCCTCGGGACCCGAGCGAGGAGCAGTACTTC. Translated, it gives CASSPRDPSEEQYF.

The CDR3 sequence is CAWSVLPRGGTQYF. CDR3 in DNA: TGTGCCTGGAGTGTACTTCCGCGGGGTGGTACGCAGTATTTT. The chain links TRBV30 to TRBJ2-3; tentatively, D is TRBD2 (6 bases). Germline V CDR1 and CDR2: GTSNPN, SVGIG (reference sequence). The CDR3 is 14 amino acids. Trimming pared 0 bases from V and 8 bases from J, leaving 15 bases between.

The chain couples TRBV9 to TRBJ2-3; D unresolved. CDR3 size: 14 residues. CDR1 and CDR2 (germline): SGDLS, YYNGEE. V gave up 5 bases and J gave up 0 bases, with 10 bases separating them. The DNA for the CDR3 is TGTGCCAGCAGGGTCGACCCTAGCACAGATACGCAGTATTTT. Translated, it gives CASRVDPSTDTQYF.